The 18 T cell receptor beta chains listed next were all sequenced from one sample in a study of OX40 agonist ivuxolimab in advanced cancers. Using immunoSEQ multiplex PCR, the repertoire was profiled, and TCRdb retains in-frame clones only, with some absent. The table lists about 98,000 clones, 87% of them singletons. The sample was CD4+ or CD8+ T cells sorted from blood, taken in a trial of the OX40 agonist ivuxolimab. These receptors came from an adult with an advanced solid tumor such as melanoma, head and neck, liver or kidney cancer.

The rearrangement joins TRBV4-2 to TRBJ2-1; TRBD1 matches at 9 bases. J was trimmed by 3 bases and V by 1 base; bases with no gene match: 7. The germline gives CDR1 LGHNA, CDR2 YNFKEQ. The CDR3 has 17 residues. The CDR3 here is CASSQVSETGGYNEQFF. In DNA form, the CDR3 reads TGTGCCAGCAGCCAAGTTTCCGAGACAGGGGGCTACAATGAGCAGTTCTTC.

The chain is built from TRBV6-1 and TRBJ2-5; 7 nucleotides line up with TRBD2. The CDR3 length is 14 residues. The trim removed 4 bases at V and 5 bases at J, leaving 7 bases unmatched. Germline assignment: CDR1 MNHNS and CDR2 SASEGT. The DNA of the CDR3 is TGTGCCAGCAGTGGAGGACTAGAACGTGAGACCCAGTACTTC. It yields the protein CASSGGLERETQYF.

This chain joins TRBV25-1 and TRBJ2-3; weak D call: TRBD2 (6 bases). Germline V gene data show CDR1 as MGHDK and CDR2 as SYGVNS. The CDR3 is 15 residues long. V lost 1 base to trimming and J lost 0 bases, with 8 bases between them. The CDR3 spells CASSEFRGSTDTQYF. The CDR3, as DNA: TGTGCCAGCAGTGAATTCCGGGGGAGCACAGATACGCAGTATTTT.

The chain combines TRBV5-1 with TRBJ2-3; D is unclear. There are 12 residues in the CDR3. Per the germline V gene, CDR1 is SGHRS and CDR2 is YFSETQ. V lost 3 bases and J lost 5, with 7 bases in between. CDR3 region: CASSSNRDTQYF. The CDR3 nucleotides are TGCGCCAGCAGCTCGAACAGAGATACGCAGTATTTT.

J is TRBJ2-3 and V is TRBV5-1; tentative D call: TRBD2 (5 bases). This CDR3 comprises 14 residues. V was clipped by 2 bases and J by 0 bases, with 7 bases between them. Looked up from germline, CDR1 is SGHRS and CDR2 is YFSETQ. The CDR3 sequence is CASSFGESTDTQYF. The CDR3 DNA sequence: TGCGCCAGCAGCTTCGGGGAAAGCACAGATACGCAGTATTTT.

The rearrangement joins TRBV14 to TRBJ2-3, with D unresolved. From germline, CDR1 is SGHDN and CDR2 FVKESK. The ends were cut back, 0 bases at V and 5 bases at J, with 9 bases in the middle. This CDR3 spans 14 amino acids. Written as DNA, the CDR3 is TGTGCCAGCAGCCAAGATTACGTTATAGATACGCAGTATTTT. It codes for CASSQDYVIDTQYF. The variable domain in full, with the rest retrieved from reference TRBV14 and TRBJ2-3, is EAGVTQFPSHSVIEKGQTVTLRCDPISGHDNLYWYRRVMGKEIKFLLHFVKESKQDESGMPNNRFLAERTGGTYSTLKVQPAELEDSGVYFCASSQDYVIDTQYFGPGTRLTVL.

In its sample, this clone was seen once. This CDR3 is missing its conserved last phenylalanine or tryptophan, likely due to a read error. This chain links TRBV6-1 with TRBJ1-6, with no clear D. The germline CDR1 and CDR2 sequences are MNHNS and SASEGT. Trimming removed 4 bases at V and 8 bases at J, with 9 bases between. The CDR3 extends over 13 amino acids. This chain's CDR3 is CASSATWDSPLHL. For the CDR3, the DNA is TGTGCCAGCAGTGCGACGTGGGATTCACCCCTCCACCTT.

The CDR3 nucleotides are TGCAGTGCTACACAAGAGACCCAGTACTTC. Amino acids: CSATQETQYF. The gene calls are TRBV20-1 and TRBJ2-5; D is unclear. With 4 bases removed from V and 2 bases from J, the gap between germline ends came to 2 bases. Germline CDR1 is DFQATT and CDR2 is SNEGSKA (reference sequence). The CDR3 length is 10 residues.

The chain employs TRBV5-1 and TRBJ2-5; TRBD2 agrees at 13 bases. Germline assignment: CDR1 SGHRS and CDR2 YFSETQ. Losses at the gene ends were 0 bases for V and 2 bases for J; bases not matched to a gene: 7. The CDR3 is 18 amino acids. The CDR3, as DNA: TGCGCCAGCAGCTTGGGACTAGCGGGGGGTCCGGGTCAAGAGACCCAGTACTTC. Translation gives CASSLGLAGGPGQETQYF.

This clone was observed once. V and J are TRBV19 and TRBJ1-2, with D uncertain. Trimming cost V 6 bases and J 7 bases, with 6 bases left between them. The germline gives CDR1 LNHDA, CDR2 SQIVND (reference sequence). This CDR3 contains 10 residues. CDR3 nucleotide sequence: TGTGCCAGTAGGTATGGTGGCTACACCTTC. Translation gives CASRYGGYTF.

J is TRBJ1-2 and V is TRBV7-8; a possible D gene is TRBD1 (5 bases). V lost 6 bases, J lost 6 bases, and 17 bases lay in between. This CDR3 contains 14 residues. Per the germline V gene, CDR1 is SGHVS and CDR2 is FQNEAQ. The CDR3 region has the DNA TGTGCCAGCAGGGCGGGACTTCAAGTCGATGGCTACACCTTC. Protein sequence: CASRAGLQVDGYTF. The full variable domain, rest sourced from reference TRBV7-8 and TRBJ1-2, is GAGVSQSPRYKVAKRGQDVALRCDPISGHVSLFWYQQALGQGPEFLTYFQNEAQLDKSGLPSDRFFAERPEGSVSTLKIQRTQQEDSAVYLCASRAGLQVDGYTFGSGTRLTVV.

V gene TRBV27 combines with J gene TRBJ1-5; D not certain. The V end was cut by 8 bases, the J end by 0 bases, with 14 bases between. This CDR3 region has 15 residues. Germline loops: CDR1 MNHEY, CDR2 SMNVEV (reference sequence). The CDR3 spells CASRESGNSNQPQHF. In DNA, the CDR3 is TGTGCCAGCCGCGAGTCGGGAAATAGCAATCAGCCCCAGCATTTT.

This rearrangement joins TRBV5-1 to TRBJ2-3, with D uncertain. Trimming left V 1 base short and J 3 bases short, with 15 bases between. Germline assignment: CDR1 SGHRS and CDR2 YFSETQ. The CDR3 extends over 16 amino acids. The CDR3 loop reads CASSLPGTLGTDTQYF. CDR3 nucleotide sequence: TGCGCCAGCAGCTTGCCCGGAACCCTGGGGACAGATACGCAGTATTTT. The variable domain in full, completed from reference TRBV5-1 and TRBJ2-3, reads KAGVTQTPRYLIKTRGQQVTLSCSPISGHRSVSWYQQTPGQGLQFLFEYFSETQRNKGNFPGRFSGRQFSNSRSEMNVSTLELGDSALYLCASSLPGTLGTDTQYFGPGTRLTVL.

The CDR3 loop reads CASSPRVATNTGELFF. Written as DNA, the CDR3 is TGTGCCAGCTCACCACGGGTGGCGACGAACACCGGGGAGCTGTTTTTT. V is TRBV18 and J is TRBJ2-2; D is unresolved. Germline CDR1 is KGHSH and CDR2 is LQKENI. The CDR3 has 16 amino acids. Trimming stripped 1 base from V and 0 bases from J, with 9 bases between.

The V call is TRBV7-2, the J call TRBJ1-1; D may be TRBD1 (5 bases). V lost 2 bases and J lost 3, with 16 bases in between. Germline CDR1 SGHTA, CDR2 FQGNSA. CDR3 size: 16 residues. CDR3 nucleotide sequence: TGTGCCAGCAGCTTATGGCGGCTGGGGGGTCACACTGAAGCTTTCTTT. Translating gives CASSLWRLGGHTEAFF.

This clone was seen a few times. Other DNA sequences from this sample encode an identical CDR3 as well. This chain connects TRBV2 to TRBJ2-2; D might be TRBD1 or TRBD2, each matching 5 bases. Trimming removed 8 bases from V and 5 bases from J, with 18 bases in between. Germline V CDR1 and CDR2: SNHLY, FYNNEI. The CDR3 is 15 residues long. This CDR3 reads CASRTSGGLTGELFF. CDR3 DNA: TGTGCCAGCCGCACTAGTGGGGGTCTTACCGGGGAGCTGTTTTTT.

The gene calls are TRBV6-1 and TRBJ2-2; a weak D match, TRBD2 (7 bases). CDR1 and CDR2 (germline): MNHNS, SASEGT. The ends were cut back, 6 bases at V and 1 base at J, with 9 bases in the middle. This CDR3 is built from 14 residues. The CDR3 DNA reads as TGTGCCAGCAGAGCGGGACAGAACACCGGGGAGCTGTTTTTT. Amino acid sequence: CASRAGQNTGELFF.

The chain links TRBV2 to TRBJ1-5; D remains ambiguous. The CDR3 covers 12 residues. The germline V and J ends were trimmed by 6 bases and 7 bases, with 10 bases remaining between them. CDR1 is SNHLY, CDR2 FYNNEI, per germline. CDR3 protein: CASRPELQPQHF. The CDR3 bases are TGTGCCAGCAGGCCCGAGCTGCAGCCCCAGCATTTT.